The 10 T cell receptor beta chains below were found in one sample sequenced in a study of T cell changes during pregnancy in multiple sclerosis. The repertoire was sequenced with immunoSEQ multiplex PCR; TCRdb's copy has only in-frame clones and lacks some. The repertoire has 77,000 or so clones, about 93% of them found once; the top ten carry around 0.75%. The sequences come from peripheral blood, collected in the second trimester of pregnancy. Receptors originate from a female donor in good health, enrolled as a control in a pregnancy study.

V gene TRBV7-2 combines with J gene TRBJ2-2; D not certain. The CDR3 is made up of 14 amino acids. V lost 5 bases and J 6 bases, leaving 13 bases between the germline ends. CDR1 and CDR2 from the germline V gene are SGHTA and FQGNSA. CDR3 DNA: TGTGCCAGCAGCCGAACCTCTAGTGCCGGGGAGCTGTTTTTT. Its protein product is CASSRTSSAGELFF.

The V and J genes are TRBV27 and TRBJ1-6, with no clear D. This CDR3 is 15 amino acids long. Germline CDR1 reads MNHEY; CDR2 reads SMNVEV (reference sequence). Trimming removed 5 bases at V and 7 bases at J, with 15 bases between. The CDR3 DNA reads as TGTGCCAGCAGTCAGGAGGGCGGTCGGAATTCACCCCTCCACTTT. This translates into CASSQEGGRNSPLHF.

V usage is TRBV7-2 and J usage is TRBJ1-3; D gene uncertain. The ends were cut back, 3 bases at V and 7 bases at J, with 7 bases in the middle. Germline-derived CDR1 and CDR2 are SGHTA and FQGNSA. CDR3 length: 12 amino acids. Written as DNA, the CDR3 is TGTGCCAGCAGCTTTAGGGAGAACACCATATATTTT. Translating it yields CASSFRENTIYF.

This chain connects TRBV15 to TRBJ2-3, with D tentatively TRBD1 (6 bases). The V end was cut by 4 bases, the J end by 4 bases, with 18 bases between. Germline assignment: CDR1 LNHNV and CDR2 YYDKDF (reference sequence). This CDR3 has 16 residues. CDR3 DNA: TGTGCCACCAGCACCCCGAGGGGGAACGGAGCAGATACGCAGTATTTT. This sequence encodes CATSTPRGNGADTQYF.

CDR3 sequence reads: CASRRDREVSYEQYF. The CDR3 bases are TGTGCCAGCAGGAGAGACAGGGAGGTTAGCTACGAGCAGTACTTC. The chain joins TRBV6-6 to TRBJ2-7; D is possibly TRBD1 (7 bases). This CDR3 has 15 residues. CDR1 is MNHNY, CDR2 SVGAGI, per germline (reference sequence). Between the trimmed V and J ends, which lost 6 bases and 3 bases, there was a span of 18 bases.

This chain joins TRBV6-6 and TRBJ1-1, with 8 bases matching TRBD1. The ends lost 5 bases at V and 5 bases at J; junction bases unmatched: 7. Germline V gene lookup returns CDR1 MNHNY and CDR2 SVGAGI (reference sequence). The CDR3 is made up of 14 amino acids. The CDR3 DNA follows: TGTGCCAGCAGTACAAGGACAGGGCGAACTGAAGCTTTCTTT. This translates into CASSTRTGRTEAFF.

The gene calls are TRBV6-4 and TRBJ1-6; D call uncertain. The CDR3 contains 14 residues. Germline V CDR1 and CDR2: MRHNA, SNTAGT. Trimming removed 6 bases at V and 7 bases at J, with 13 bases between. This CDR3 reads CASSPNPGNSPLHF. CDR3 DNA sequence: TGTGCCAGCAGCCCTAACCCGGGGAATTCACCCCTCCACTTT.

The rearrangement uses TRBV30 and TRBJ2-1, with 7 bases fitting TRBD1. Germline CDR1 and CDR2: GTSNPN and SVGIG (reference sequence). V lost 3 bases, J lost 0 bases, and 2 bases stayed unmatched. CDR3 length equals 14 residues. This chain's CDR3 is CAWRRGPSYNEQFF. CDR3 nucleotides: TGTGCCTGGAGGAGGGGGCCCTCCTACAATGAGCAGTTCTTC.

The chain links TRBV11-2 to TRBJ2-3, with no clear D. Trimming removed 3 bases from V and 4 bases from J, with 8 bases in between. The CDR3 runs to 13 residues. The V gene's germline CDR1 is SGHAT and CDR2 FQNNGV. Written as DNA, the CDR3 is TGTGCCAGCAGCTTCAGGATCCCAGATACGCAGTATTTT. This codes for CASSFRIPDTQYF.

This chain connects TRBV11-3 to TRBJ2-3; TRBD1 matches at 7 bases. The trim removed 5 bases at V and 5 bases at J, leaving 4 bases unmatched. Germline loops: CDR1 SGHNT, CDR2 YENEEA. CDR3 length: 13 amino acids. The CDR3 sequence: CASSMTGLDTQYF. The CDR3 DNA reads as TGTGCCAGCAGCATGACAGGGTTAGATACGCAGTATTTT.